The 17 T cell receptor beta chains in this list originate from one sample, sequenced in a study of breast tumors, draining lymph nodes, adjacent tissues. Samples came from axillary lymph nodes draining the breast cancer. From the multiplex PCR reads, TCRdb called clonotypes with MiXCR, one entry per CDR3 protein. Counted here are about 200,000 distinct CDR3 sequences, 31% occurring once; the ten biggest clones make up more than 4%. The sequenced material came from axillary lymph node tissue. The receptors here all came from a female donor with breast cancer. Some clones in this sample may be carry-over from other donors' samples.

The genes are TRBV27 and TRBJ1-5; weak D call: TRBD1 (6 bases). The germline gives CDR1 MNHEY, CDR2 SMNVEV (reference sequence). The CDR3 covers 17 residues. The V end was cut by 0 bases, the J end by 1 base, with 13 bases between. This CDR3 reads CASSLSGKGVSNQPQHF. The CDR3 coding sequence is TGTGCCAGCAGTTTATCCGGAAAGGGGGTCAGCAATCAGCCCCAGCATTTT.

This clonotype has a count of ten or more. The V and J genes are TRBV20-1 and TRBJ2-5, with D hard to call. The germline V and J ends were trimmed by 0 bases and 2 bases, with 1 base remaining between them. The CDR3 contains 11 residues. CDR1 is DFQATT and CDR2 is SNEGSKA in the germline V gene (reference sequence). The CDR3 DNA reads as TGCAGTGCTAGAGATCAAGAGACCCAGTACTTC. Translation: CSARDQETQYF.

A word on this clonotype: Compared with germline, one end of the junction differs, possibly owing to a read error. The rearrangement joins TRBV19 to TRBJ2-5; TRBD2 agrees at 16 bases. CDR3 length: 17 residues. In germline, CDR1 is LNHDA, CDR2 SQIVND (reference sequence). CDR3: CASSPGTSGGARESQSF. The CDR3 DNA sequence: TGTGCCAGTAGCCCCGGGACTAGCGGGGGGGCCCGTGAGAGCCAGTCCTTC. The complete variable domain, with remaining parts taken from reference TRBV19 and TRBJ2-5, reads DGGITQSPKYLFRKEGQNVTLSCEQNLNHDAMYWYRQDPGQGLRLIYYSQIVNDFQKGDIAEGYSVSREKKESFPLTVTSAQKNPTAFYLCASSPGTSGGARESQSFGPGTRLLVL.

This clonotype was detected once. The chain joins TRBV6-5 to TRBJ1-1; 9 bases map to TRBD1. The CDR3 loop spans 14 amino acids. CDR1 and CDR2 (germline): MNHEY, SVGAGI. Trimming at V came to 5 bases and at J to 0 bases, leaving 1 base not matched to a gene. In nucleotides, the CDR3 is TGTGCCAGCAGTGGGACAGGGCTGAACACTGAAGCTTTCTTT. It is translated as CASSGTGLNTEAFF.

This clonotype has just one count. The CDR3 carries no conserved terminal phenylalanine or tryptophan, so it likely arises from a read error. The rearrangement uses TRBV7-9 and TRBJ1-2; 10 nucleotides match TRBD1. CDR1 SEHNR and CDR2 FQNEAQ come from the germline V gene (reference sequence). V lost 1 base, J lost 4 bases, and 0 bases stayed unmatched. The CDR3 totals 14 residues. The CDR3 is CASSLGTGGYGYTL. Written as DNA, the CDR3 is TGTGCCAGCAGCTTAGGGACAGGGGGCTATGGCTACACCCTC.

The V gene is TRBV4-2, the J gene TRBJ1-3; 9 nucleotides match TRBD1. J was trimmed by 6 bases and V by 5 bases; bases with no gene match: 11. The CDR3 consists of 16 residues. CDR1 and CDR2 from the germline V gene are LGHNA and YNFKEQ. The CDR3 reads CASSLGGTGYENTIYF. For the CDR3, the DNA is TGTGCCAGCAGCTTAGGCGGGACAGGGTACGAAAACACCATATATTTT.

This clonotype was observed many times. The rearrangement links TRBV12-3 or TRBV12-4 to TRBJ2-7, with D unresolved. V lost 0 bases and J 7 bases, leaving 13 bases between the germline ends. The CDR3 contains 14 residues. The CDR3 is CASSLAVTEGEQYF. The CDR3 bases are TGTGCCAGCAGTTTAGCGGTGACCGAAGGGGAGCAGTACTTC.

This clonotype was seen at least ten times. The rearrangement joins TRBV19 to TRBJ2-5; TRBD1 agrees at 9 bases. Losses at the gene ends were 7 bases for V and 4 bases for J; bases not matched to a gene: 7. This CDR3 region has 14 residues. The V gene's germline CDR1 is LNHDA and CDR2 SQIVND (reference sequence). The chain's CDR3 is CASTATGGAETQYF. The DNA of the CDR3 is TGTGCCAGTACCGCGACAGGGGGTGCAGAGACCCAGTACTTC.

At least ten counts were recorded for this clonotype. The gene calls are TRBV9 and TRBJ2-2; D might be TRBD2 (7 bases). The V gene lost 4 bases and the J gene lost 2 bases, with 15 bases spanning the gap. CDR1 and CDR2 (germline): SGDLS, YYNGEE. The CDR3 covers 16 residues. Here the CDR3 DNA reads TGTGCCAGCAGCATGAACAGGGAGGGAAACACCGGGGAGCTGTTTTTT. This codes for CASSMNREGNTGELFF.

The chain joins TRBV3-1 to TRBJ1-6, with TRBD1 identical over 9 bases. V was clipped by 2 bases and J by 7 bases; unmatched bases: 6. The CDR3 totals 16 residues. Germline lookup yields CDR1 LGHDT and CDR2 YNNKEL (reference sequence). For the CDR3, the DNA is TGTGCCAGCAGCCAAATCCCGGACAGGGGAAATTCACCCCTCCACTTT. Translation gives CASSQIPDRGNSPLHF.

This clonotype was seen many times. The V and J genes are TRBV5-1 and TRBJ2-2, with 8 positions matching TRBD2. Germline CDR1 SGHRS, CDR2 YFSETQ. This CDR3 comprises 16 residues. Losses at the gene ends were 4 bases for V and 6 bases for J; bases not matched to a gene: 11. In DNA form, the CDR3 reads TGCGCCAGCAGCCGTGGCGGGGGGTATATGTCCGGGGAGCTGTTTTTT. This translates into CASSRGGGYMSGELFF.

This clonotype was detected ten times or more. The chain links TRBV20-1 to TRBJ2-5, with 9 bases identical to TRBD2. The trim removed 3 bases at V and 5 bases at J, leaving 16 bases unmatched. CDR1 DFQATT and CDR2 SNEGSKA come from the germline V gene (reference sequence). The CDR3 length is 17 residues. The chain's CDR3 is CSARGYSGGWRYETQYF. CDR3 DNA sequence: TGCAGTGCTAGGGGTTATAGCGGGGGATGGAGGTATGAGACCCAGTACTTC.

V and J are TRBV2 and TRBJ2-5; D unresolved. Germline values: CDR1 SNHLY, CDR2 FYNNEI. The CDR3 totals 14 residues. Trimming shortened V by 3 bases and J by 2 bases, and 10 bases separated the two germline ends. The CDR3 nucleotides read TGTGCCAGCAGTGACGGACCGCTACAAGAGACCCAGTACTTC. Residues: CASSDGPLQETQYF.

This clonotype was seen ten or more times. DNA of the CDR3: TGTGCCAGCACTAACCAGGGGGCCCCGTACTATGGCTACACCTTC. This gives the protein CASTNQGAPYYGYTF. The J gene is TRBJ1-2, the V gene TRBV7-9; 8 bases line up with TRBD1. V was clipped by 7 bases and J by 3 bases; unmatched bases: 10. Germline CDR1 reads SEHNR; CDR2 reads FQNEAQ (reference sequence). The CDR3 is 15 residues long.

In nucleotides, the CDR3 is TGCGCCAGCACCGTTCCGTTATCTGAGGCAAACGTCCTGACTTTC. It specifies CASTVPLSEANVLTF. The chain is built from TRBV5-1 and TRBJ2-6; D is unclear. Per germline, CDR1 SGHRS and CDR2 YFSETQ. Deletions cut 6 bases from V and 10 bases from J, with 20 bases between. The CDR3 covers 15 residues.

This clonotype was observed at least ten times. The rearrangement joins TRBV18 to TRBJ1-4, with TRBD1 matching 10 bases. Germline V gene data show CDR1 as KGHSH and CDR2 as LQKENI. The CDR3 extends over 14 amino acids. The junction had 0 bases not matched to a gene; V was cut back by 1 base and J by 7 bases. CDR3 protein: CASSPRDRGEKLFF. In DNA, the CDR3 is TGTGCCAGCTCACCACGGGACAGGGGTGAAAAACTGTTTTTT.

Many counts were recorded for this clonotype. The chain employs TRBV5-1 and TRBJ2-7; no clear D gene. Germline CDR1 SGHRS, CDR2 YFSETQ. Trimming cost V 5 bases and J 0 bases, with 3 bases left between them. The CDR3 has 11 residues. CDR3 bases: TGCGCCAGCAGGAGCTCCTACGAGCAGTACTTC. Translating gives CASRSSYEQYF. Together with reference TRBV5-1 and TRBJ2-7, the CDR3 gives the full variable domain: KAGVTQTPRYLIKTRGQQVTLSCSPISGHRSVSWYQQTPGQGLQFLFEYFSETQRNKGNFPGRFSGRQFSNSRSEMNVSTLELGDSALYLCASRSSYEQYFGPGTRLTVT.